A selection of T cell receptor beta chains follows, all from one sample in a study of CD8+CD57+ T cells in acquired aplastic anemia. One entry per CDR3 protein, called by TCRdb with MiXCR from the reads. The sample lists about 200,000 distinct CDR3 sequences, 65% occurring once. Sequenced input: sorted CD4+, CD8+, or CD8+CD57+ T cells (not recorded which) from PBMCs. The receptors were gathered from a human donor with aplastic anemia. The CDR3 runs from the conserved cysteine through the conserved F or W. D genes are given only for firm matches. Not every row has a clone size; where given, it reads once, few, many or a size class.

J,size,V,D,DNA,CDR3
TRBJ2-1,once,TRBV6-6,NA,TGTGCCAGCACCTCCCTCCGTGGTGAGCAGTTCTTC,CASTSLRGEQFF
TRBJ2-1,once,TRBV24-1,TRBD2,TGTGCCACCAGTGACCCGACTAGCGGGAGCACCTACAATGAGCAGTTCTTC,CATSDPTSGSTYNEQFF
TRBJ1-1,NA,TRBV7-3,NA,TGTGCCAGCAGTCGAGGGTCTGAAGCTTTCTTT,CASSRGSEAFF
TRBJ2-7,NA,TRBV20-1,NA,TGCAGTGCTAGAAGCGGGACAGCGGGTTACGAGCAGTACTTC,CSARSGTAGYEQYF
TRBJ1-1,NA,TRBV20-1,NA,TGCAGTGCTAGAACCCAAGGGAGCACTGAAGCTTTCTTT,CSARTQGSTEAFF
TRBJ2-7,NA,TRBV12-3/TRBV12-4,NA,TGTGCCAGCAGTCCCCGTGACAGGTCCAGCTCCTACGAGCAGTACTTC,CASSPRDRSSSYEQYF
TRBJ2-1,NA,TRBV2,NA,TGTGCCAGCAAGGCTAGCGCCGCCTCCTACAATGAGCAGTTCTTC,CASKASAASYNEQFF
TRBJ2-1,NA,TRBV10-3,NA,TGTGCCATCCCGAATTTTGAGGACAATGAGCAGTTCTTC,CAIPNFEDNEQFF
TRBJ2-7,NA,TRBV4-1,TRBD2,TGCGCCAGCAGCCAAGAACTAGCGGGGACCTACGAGCAGTACTTC,CASSQELAGTYEQYF
TRBJ2-6,many,TRBV14,NA,TGTGCCAGCAGCCCCCTGGCTGGGGCCAACGTCCTGACTTTC,CASSPLAGANVLTF
TRBJ2-1,NA,TRBV19,TRBD2,TGTGCCAGTAGTTCCGGGACTAGCGGCTCCTACAATGAGCAGTTCTTC,CASSSGTSGSYNEQFF
TRBJ2-7,many,TRBV14,TRBD2,TGTGCCAGCAGCCACCTCCCGGGGGGGGACGAGCAGTACTTC,CASSHLPGGDEQYF
TRBJ2-1,NA,TRBV7-9,NA,TGTGCCAGCAGCCTCCTCGGGGACGTCAATGAGCAGTTCTTC,CASSLLGDVNEQFF
TRBJ2-7,NA,TRBV20-1,TRBD1,TGCAGTGCAGACCCGGGACAGAAACTTTACGAGCAGTACTTC,CSADPGQKLYEQYF
TRBJ2-1,NA,TRBV10-2,NA,TGCGCCAGCAGGACTCTGGGACACGGCTACAATGAGCAGTTCTTC,CASRTLGHGYNEQFF
TRBJ2-1,NA,TRBV2,TRBD2,TGTGCCAGCGGACTAGCGGTTGAGCAGTTCTTC,CASGLAVEQFF
TRBJ2-4,NA,TRBV2,NA,TGTGCCAGCAGTGCAACGGGGCAGGTTAAAAACATTCAGTACTTC,CASSATGQVKNIQYF
TRBJ2-5,NA,TRBV19,NA,TGTGCCAGTAGCGTTGGACCAATTCAAGAGACCCAGTACTTC,CASSVGPIQETQYF
TRBJ1-2,few,TRBV7-9,TRBD1,TGTGCCAGCAGCGCCACAGGGGTCTATGGCTACACCTTC,CASSATGVYGYTF
TRBJ1-1,many,TRBV9,NA,TGTGCCAGCAGCGTAGCTCACGGGTCCGGAGCTTTCTTT,CASSVAHGSGAFF
TRBJ2-7,few,TRBV3-1,NA,TGTGCCAGCAGCCACGAGGGCCGGGCCCCCGGGGGCGAGCAGTACTTC,CASSHEGRAPGGEQYF
TRBJ1-1,NA,TRBV24-1,NA,TGTGCCACCAGTGACCAAGTACAGGGAAGGACTGAAGCTTTCTTT,CATSDQVQGRTEAFF
TRBJ1-1,NA,TRBV7-6,TRBD1,TGTGCCAGCAGCTTAGGGTCTCAGGGGGCGCGCACTGAAGCTTTCTTT,CASSLGSQGARTEAFF
TRBJ1-4,NA,TRBV7-9,NA,TGTGCCAGCGGTGAAGGCAGGGATGAAAAACTGTTTTTT,CASGEGRDEKLFF
TRBJ2-7,many,TRBV5-6,NA,TGTGCCAGCAGCACCGGGACGGACGGAGGGGCGCTCTACGAGCAGTACTTC,CASSTGTDGGALYEQYF
TRBJ1-1,NA,TRBV7-9,NA,TGTGCCAGCAGCTCCCAGGGCGGCACTGAAGCTTTCTTT,CASSSQGGTEAFF